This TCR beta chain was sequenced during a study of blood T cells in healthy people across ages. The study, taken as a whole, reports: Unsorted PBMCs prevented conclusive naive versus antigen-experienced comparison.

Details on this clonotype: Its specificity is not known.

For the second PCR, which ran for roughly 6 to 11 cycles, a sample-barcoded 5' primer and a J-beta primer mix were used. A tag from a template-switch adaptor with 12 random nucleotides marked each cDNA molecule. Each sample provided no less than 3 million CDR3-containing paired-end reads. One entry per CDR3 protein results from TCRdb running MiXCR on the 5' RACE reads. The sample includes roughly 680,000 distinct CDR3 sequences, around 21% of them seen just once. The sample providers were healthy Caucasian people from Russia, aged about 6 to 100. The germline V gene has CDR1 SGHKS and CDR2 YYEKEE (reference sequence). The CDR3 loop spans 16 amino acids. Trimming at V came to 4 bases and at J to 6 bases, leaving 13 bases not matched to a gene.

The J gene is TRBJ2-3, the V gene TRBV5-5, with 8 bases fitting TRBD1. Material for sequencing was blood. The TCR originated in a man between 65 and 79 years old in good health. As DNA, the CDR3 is TGTGCCAGCAGCCCCTTTCCCGGACAGGGCCCCGATACGCAGTATTTT. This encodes CASSPFPGQGPDTQYF.